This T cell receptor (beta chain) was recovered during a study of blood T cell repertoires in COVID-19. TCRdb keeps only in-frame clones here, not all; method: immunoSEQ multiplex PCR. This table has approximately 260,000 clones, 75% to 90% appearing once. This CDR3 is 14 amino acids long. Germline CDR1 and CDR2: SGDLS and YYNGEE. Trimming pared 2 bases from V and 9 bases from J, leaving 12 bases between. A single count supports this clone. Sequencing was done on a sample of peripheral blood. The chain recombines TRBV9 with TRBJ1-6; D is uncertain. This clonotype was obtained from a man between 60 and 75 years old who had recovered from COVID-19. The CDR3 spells CASSVSSLASPLHF. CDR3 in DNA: TGTGCCAGCAGCGTTTCGTCCCTGGCTTCACCCCTCCACTTT.